One sample yielded the 20 T cell receptor beta chains listed below, sequenced in a study of OX40 agonist ivuxolimab in advanced cancers. The receptor library was made with the immunoSEQ multiplex PCR assay. Held by TCRdb, this immuneACCESS table contains in-frame sequences only and omits some clones. Under half of the omission traces to an unresolved V gene where checked; the cause of the rest is unknown. Across this sample there are more than 100,000 clones, with around 89% seen only once. The ten largest clonotypes hold 0.55% of the sample. Material: CD4+ or CD8+ T cells sorted from blood, obtained in a trial of the OX40 agonist ivuxolimab. Receptor source: an adult with an advanced solid tumor such as melanoma, head and neck, liver or kidney cancer.

This clone appeared once. In DNA form, the CDR3 reads TGTGCCAGCAGCCCACAGGGGAACTATGGCTACACCTTC. Encoded protein: CASSPQGNYGYTF. The rearrangement uses TRBV6-5 and TRBJ1-2, with 7 positions matching TRBD1. The V segment lost 6 bases and the J segment 2 bases; nucleotides outside the gene matches: 3. The CDR3 runs 13 residues. The V gene's germline CDR1 is MNHEY and CDR2 SVGAGI.

The DNA for the CDR3 is TGCGCCAGCAGCCAAGGCTTAGCGGGGGGATGGACAGATACGCAGTATTTT. Its protein product is CASSQGLAGGWTDTQYF. The chain carries TRBV4-1 and TRBJ2-3, with TRBD2 matching 10 bases. Germline V gene lookup returns CDR1 MGHRA and CDR2 YSYEKL. The J segment lost 3 bases and the V segment lost 1 base, leaving 7 bases of the junction unmatched. This CDR3 is 17 amino acids long.

This clone was recorded a few times. The same CDR3 is also encoded by other DNA sequences in this sample. The rearrangement joins TRBV7-9 to TRBJ1-2; D gene unclear. The V gene's germline CDR1 is SEHNR and CDR2 FQNEAQ (reference sequence). Trimming pared 3 bases from V and 3 bases from J, leaving 8 bases between. This CDR3 is built from 13 residues. CDR3 DNA: TGTGCCAGCAGCTTCCCTGGATACTATGGCTACACCTTC. Its protein is CASSFPGYYGYTF. Drawing the rest from reference TRBV7-9 and TRBJ1-2, the complete variable domain is DTGVSQNPRHKITKRGQNVTFRCDPISEHNRLYWYRQTLGQGPEFLTYFQNEAQLEKSRLLSDRFSAERPKGSFSTLEIQRTEQGDSAMYLCASSFPGYYGYTFGSGTRLTVV.

This sequence joins TRBV7-9 and TRBJ1-4; D unresolved. CDR3 size: 13 residues. Looked up from germline, CDR1 is SEHNR and CDR2 is FQNEAQ (reference sequence). The germline V and J ends were trimmed by 5 bases and 8 bases, with 12 bases remaining between them. DNA of the CDR3: TGTGCCAGCAGCCCTACTAATAGCGAAAAACTGTTTTTT. Translation gives CASSPTNSEKLFF.

This chain links TRBV9 with TRBJ2-7; 10 bases map to TRBD1. With 0 bases clipped from V and 7 bases from J, the junction kept 4 bases outside the gene matches. Per germline, CDR1 SGDLS and CDR2 YYNGEE. This CDR3 comprises 14 residues. CDR3 sequence: CASSVGQGAREQYF. CDR3 sequence (DNA): TGTGCCAGCAGCGTAGGACAGGGGGCTAGGGAGCAGTACTTC.

As to this clone: Other DNA sequences from this sample encode an identical CDR3 as well. This sequence joins TRBV18 and TRBJ2-3, with 9 bases that match TRBD2. J lost 3 bases, V lost 3 bases, and 4 bases had no gene match. Germline V gene data show CDR1 as KGHSH and CDR2 as LQKENI. This CDR3 comprises 15 residues. CDR3 DNA: TGTGCCAGCTCACCCCCGGGACTAGCAACAGATACGCAGTATTTT. Protein sequence: CASSPPGLATDTQYF.

The chain has TRBV6-1 and TRBJ2-7, with TRBD2 matching over 9 bases. The ends lost 6 bases at V and 0 bases at J; junction bases unmatched: 6. The length of the CDR3 is 15 residues. CDR1 is MNHNS and CDR2 is SASEGT in the germline V gene. CDR3: CASSGLALSSYEQYF. The DNA for the CDR3 is TGTGCCAGCAGCGGACTAGCGCTGAGCTCCTACGAGCAGTACTTC.

The chain links TRBV4-3 to TRBJ2-2, with 8 bases identical to TRBD2. The trim removed 4 bases at V and 0 bases at J, leaving 7 bases unmatched. CDR3 length: 17 residues. In germline, CDR1 is LGHNA, CDR2 YSLEER. CDR3 DNA sequence: TGCGCCAGCAGCCCCCAGTTAGCGGGGACGAACACCGGGGAGCTGTTTTTT. Residues: CASSPQLAGTNTGELFF.

The chain recombines TRBV7-9 with TRBJ2-5; D not resolved. With 4 bases removed from V and 5 bases from J, the gap between germline ends came to 14 bases. This CDR3 comprises 14 residues. Germline V lookup: CDR1 SEHNR, CDR2 FQNEAQ (reference sequence). CDR3 bases: TGTGCCAGCAGCTCCCAAGCGTTTATCGAGACCCAGTACTTC. Amino acid sequence: CASSSQAFIETQYF.

The chain uses TRBV10-3 and TRBJ2-7; unclear D gene. The CDR3 sequence is 13 residues long. V was cut by 1 base and J by 5 bases, with 9 bases left in between. Germline loops: CDR1 ENHRY, CDR2 SYGVKD. The CDR3 protein is CAISEYGPDEQYF. Here the CDR3 DNA reads TGTGCCATCAGTGAGTATGGGCCAGACGAGCAGTACTTC.

This chain links TRBV11-2 with TRBJ1-4; TRBD1 matches at 7 bases. The length of the CDR3 is 15 residues. Germline V gene lookup returns CDR1 SGHAT and CDR2 FQNNGV. V shed 1 base and J 5 bases; nucleotides not matched to a gene: 4. CDR3 sequence: CASSLVRGGNEKLFF. Written as DNA, the CDR3 is TGTGCCAGCAGCTTAGTTAGAGGGGGCAATGAAAAACTGTTTTTT.

The chain carries TRBV6-6 and TRBJ2-7, with TRBD1 matching 7 bases. The CDR3 length is 13 residues. V was pared by 2 bases and J by 6 bases, with 4 bases of the junction left unmatched. Germline V gives CDR1 MNHNY, CDR2 SVGAGI (reference sequence). The CDR3 is CASSYRGPGEQYF. The CDR3 bases are TGTGCCAGCAGTTACAGGGGGCCAGGCGAGCAGTACTTC.

This chain links TRBV4-1 with TRBJ2-1; D is undetermined. V shed 1 base and J shed 0 bases, with 13 bases lying between them. Germline lookup yields CDR1 MGHRA and CDR2 YSYEKL. This CDR3 is 17 amino acids long. The CDR3: CASSQVQSYGSYNEQFF. In DNA, the CDR3 is TGCGCCAGCAGCCAAGTCCAGTCTTACGGCTCCTACAATGAGCAGTTCTTC.

This chain connects TRBV28 to TRBJ1-2; 8 bases align to TRBD1. V lost 4 bases to trimming and J lost 5 bases; unmatched junction nucleotides: 3. The CDR3 contains 13 residues. CDR1 and CDR2 from the germline V gene are MDHEN and SYDVKM. The CDR3 spells CASSWGQAYGYTF. CDR3 sequence (DNA): TGTGCCAGCAGTTGGGGACAGGCTTATGGCTACACCTTC.

This chain uses TRBV18 with TRBJ1-1; D uncertain. CDR3 size: 14 residues. Germline lookup yields CDR1 KGHSH and CDR2 LQKENI. Trimming took 2 bases from V and 2 from J, leaving 9 bases between them. The CDR3 spells CASSPDLLNTEAFF. Written as DNA, the CDR3 is TGTGCCAGCTCACCAGACCTTCTTAACACTGAAGCTTTCTTT.

V gene TRBV4-2 combines with J gene TRBJ1-5, with D hard to call. The CDR3 covers 13 residues. Trimming cost V 1 base and J 7 bases, with 8 bases left between them. Germline-derived CDR1 and CDR2 are LGHNA and YNFKEQ. The CDR3 reads CASSQGVEQPQHF. The CDR3 coding sequence is TGTGCCAGCAGCCAAGGGGTAGAACAGCCCCAGCATTTT.

The chain joins TRBV11-3 to TRBJ2-3; a possible D gene is TRBD1 (5 bases). The CDR3 sequence is 14 residues long. Germline CDR1 SGHNT, CDR2 YENEEA. Trimming removed 5 bases at V and 4 bases at J, with 13 bases between. The CDR3 DNA reads as TGTGCCAGCAGCGTACAACCAGGGCCAGATACGCAGTATTTT. Its translation is CASSVQPGPDTQYF. Looking up the rest from reference TRBV11-3 and TRBJ2-3 gives the full variable domain: EAGVVQSPRYKIIEKKQPVAFWCNPISGHNTLYWYLQNLGQGPELLIRYENEEAVDDSQLPKDRFSAERLKGVDSTLKIQPAELGDSAVYLCASSVQPGPDTQYFGPGTRLTVL.

J is TRBJ2-5 and V is TRBV7-8, with 7 bases aligning to TRBD2. The V gene end was trimmed by 3 bases and the J gene end by 7 bases; junction bases not matched to a gene: 5. The CDR3 length is 13 residues. Germline-derived CDR1 and CDR2 are SGHVS and FQNEAQ. DNA of the CDR3: TGTGCCAGCAGCTTTTGGACTAGAATGACCCAGTACTTC. It codes for CASSFWTRMTQYF.

V gene TRBV7-9 combines with J gene TRBJ1-5; 8 nucleotides agree with TRBD1. The germline gives CDR1 SEHNR, CDR2 FQNEAQ (reference sequence). J gave up 4 bases and V 5 bases, and 4 bases lay outside the gene matches. The CDR3 sequence is 14 residues long. CDR3 sequence (DNA): TGTGCCAGCAGCCTGGGACAGGTAAATCAGCCCCAGCATTTT. Amino acid sequence: CASSLGQVNQPQHF.

V gene TRBV6-5 combines with J gene TRBJ2-3; the match to TRBD2 covers 8 bases. J lost 2 bases, V lost 7 bases, and 5 bases had no gene match. Per germline, CDR1 MNHEY and CDR2 SVGAGI. CDR3 size: 14 residues. Here the CDR3 reads CASKLAELTDTQYF. The CDR3 DNA sequence: TGTGCCAGCAAACTAGCGGAACTCACAGATACGCAGTATTTT.